This T cell receptor beta chain stems from a study of cytomegalovirus exposure and HLA in healthy donors. With 60 Vbeta and 13 Jbeta primers, the PCR was carried out. The data were produced by immunoSEQ multiplex PCR, yet TCRdb's version contains in-frame clones alone and is incomplete. In the table there are approximately 180,000 clones, approximately 70% of which are singletons. V was clipped by 3 bases and J by 9 bases; unmatched bases: 6. Germline V gene data show CDR1 as MRHNA and CDR2 as SNTAGT. The CDR3 has 13 amino acids. Sequenced input: PBMCs. The TCR was taken from a woman younger than 45 in good health and CMV-seronegative. This chain joins TRBV6-4 and TRBJ2-3; TRBD2 matches at 7 bases. The CDR3 reads CASSDQRDTTQYF. The CDR3 DNA reads as TGTGCCAGCAGTGATCAGCGGGATACCACGCAGTATTTT.